The 5 T cell receptor beta chains listed next were all sequenced from one sample in a study of blood T cell repertoires in COVID-19. Measured with immunoSEQ multiplex PCR; TCRdb has only the in-frame clones, and not every one. The sample gives roughly 380,000 clones, roughly 90% of which show up once; approximately 4.1% is in the top ten. The sample was peripheral blood. Receptor source: a woman aged 55-70 years with COVID-19, enrolled during active disease.

The V call is TRBV5-1, the J call TRBJ1-2; D is ambiguous. Germline values: CDR1 SGHRS, CDR2 YFSETQ. This CDR3 spans 13 amino acids. V gave up 4 bases and J gave up 3 bases, with 10 bases separating them. The CDR3 is CASSTASDYGYTF. The CDR3 DNA reads TGCGCCAGCAGCACTGCCTCGGACTATGGCTACACCTTC.

The rearrangement links TRBV7-8 to TRBJ1-3; D remains ambiguous. V lost 2 bases to trimming and J lost 5 bases, with 7 bases between them. The CDR3 contains 13 residues. Germline loops: CDR1 SGHVS, CDR2 FQNEAQ. The CDR3 nucleotides are TGTGCCAGCAGCTTATACGAGAGAAACACCATATATTTT. Translating gives CASSLYERNTIYF. The full variable domain, with the rest looked up from reference TRBV7-8 and TRBJ1-3, is GAGVSQSPRYKVAKRGQDVALRCDPISGHVSLFWYQQALGQGPEFLTYFQNEAQLDKSGLPSDRFFAERPEGSVSTLKIQRTQQEDSAVYLCASSLYERNTIYFGEGSWLTVV.

The chain links TRBV6-5 to TRBJ1-2, with D perhaps TRBD1 (5 bases). The CDR3 covers 15 residues. Trimming took off 2 bases at V and 4 bases at J, with 14 bases between the two ends. The germline V gene has CDR1 MNHEY and CDR2 SVGAGI. The CDR3 protein is CASSYTTTESYGYTF. The CDR3 nucleotides read TGTGCCAGCAGTTACACTACGACAGAGAGCTATGGCTACACCTTC.

The gene calls are TRBV19 and TRBJ1-5; TRBD1 might be the D (5 bases). Germline loops: CDR1 LNHDA, CDR2 SQIVND (reference sequence). The ends were cut back, 1 base at V and 9 bases at J, with 16 bases in the middle. CDR3 length: 15 residues. The chain's CDR3 is CASSIGGEASRPQHF. The CDR3 coding sequence is TGTGCCAGTAGTATAGGGGGGGAGGCCTCCAGGCCCCAGCATTTT.

This clone was counted a single time. V gene TRBV5-1 combines with J gene TRBJ1-2, with 8 bases matching TRBD1. Losses at the gene ends were 2 bases for V and 2 bases for J; bases not matched to a gene: 5. CDR1 and CDR2 from the germline V gene are SGHRS and YFSETQ. The CDR3 extends over 15 amino acids. CDR3 loop: CASSLDRGGNYGYTF. The CDR3 DNA reads as TGCGCCAGCAGCTTAGACAGGGGTGGGAACTATGGCTACACCTTC.